The next 26 T cell receptor beta chains were all read from a single sample in a study of blood T cells in healthy people across ages (dated by TCRdb to 2013 to 2016). Preparation of the library involved 5' RACE. For sequencing, an Illumina HiSeq 2500 was employed. A second PCR of roughly 6 to 11 cycles was run with a J-beta primer mix and a sample-barcoded 5' primer. TCRdb reran the public reads through fastp at Q25 and MiXCR, keeping productive beta chains. Every CDR3 protein is listed once, alongside the most common genes and DNA of its rows. For this sample the table gives about 930,000 distinct CDR3 sequences, of which 29% were detected only once. The biggest ten clones account for 9.5% to 13% of the sample. These sequences were also reported in another study, on T cells of mothers and their children.

Sequenced material: blood. The receptors here all came from a woman aged 40 to 49 in good health.

This clonotype was recorded a few times. The chain recombines TRBV4-2 with TRBJ2-1; D is possibly TRBD2 (6 bases). The germline V and J ends were trimmed by 1 base and 5 bases, with 9 bases remaining between them. The CDR3 has 14 residues. CDR1 is LGHNA, CDR2 YNFKEQ, per germline. The CDR3 region has the DNA TGTGCCAGCAGCCAAGTCGCGGGGCACAATGAGCAGTTCTTC. Translation: CASSQVAGHNEQFF.

The CDR3 protein is CASSRGVGVKAFF. The DNA for the CDR3 is TGTGCCAGCAGTCGCGGGGTAGGGGTCAAAGCTTTCTTT. The genes are TRBV3-1 and TRBJ1-1; tentatively, D is TRBD1 (5 bases). Trimming cost V 6 bases and J 9 bases, with 17 bases left between them. The CDR3 has 13 amino acids. Germline CDR1 and CDR2: LGHDT and YNNKEL (reference sequence).

This clonotype was observed many times. This chain connects TRBV7-8 to TRBJ1-2; D is perhaps TRBD1 (6 bases). The CDR3 covers 16 residues. Germline V gene lookup returns CDR1 SGHVS and CDR2 FQNEAQ. The V gene lost 3 bases and the J gene lost 4 bases, with 18 bases spanning the gap. The CDR3 loop reads CASSFSSRGIGYGYTF. CDR3 DNA sequence: TGTGCCAGCAGCTTCAGTAGTAGGGGGATAGGCTATGGCTACACCTTC.

This clonotype was seen repeatedly, ten times or more. This chain links TRBV4-2 with TRBJ2-3; D unresolved. The CDR3 is 15 amino acids. Germline assignment: CDR1 LGHNA and CDR2 YNFKEQ. With 0 bases removed from V and 3 bases from J, the gap between germline ends came to 10 bases. The CDR3, as DNA: TGTGCCAGCAGCCAAGATCGGACCGCTACAGATACGCAGTATTTT. This sequence encodes CASSQDRTATDTQYF.

This clonotype was detected ten times or more. The chain joins TRBV12-3 or TRBV12-4 to TRBJ2-3; unclear D gene. The germline V and J ends were trimmed by 8 bases and 0 bases, with 9 bases remaining between them. This CDR3 spans 13 amino acids. The CDR3 is CASSPYSTDTQYF. DNA of the CDR3: TGTGCCAGCTCACCTTATAGCACAGATACGCAGTATTTT.

This clonotype was seen more than once but under ten times. The chain recombines TRBV9 with TRBJ1-6; a possible D gene is TRBD1 (5 bases). The V and J ends lost 0 bases and 2 bases respectively, with 9 bases between them. Germline assignment: CDR1 SGDLS and CDR2 YYNGEE. This CDR3 is built from 16 residues. Written as DNA, the CDR3 is TGTGCCAGCAGCGTAGGTGGGGGGACCTATAATTCACCCCTCCACTTT. Protein sequence: CASSVGGGTYNSPLHF.

V gene TRBV10-3 combines with J gene TRBJ2-3, with 10 bases identical to TRBD2. CDR1 is ENHRY, CDR2 SYGVKD, per germline. This CDR3 spans 13 amino acids. Here the CDR3 reads CALSGGAADTQYF. The CDR3, as DNA: TGTGCGCTCAGCGGGGGGGCCGCAGATACGCAGTATTTT.

The chain has TRBV20-1 and TRBJ1-2; no clear D. Trimming cost V 4 bases and J 4 bases, with 22 bases left between them. The length of the CDR3 is 16 residues. Germline V gene data show CDR1 as DFQATT and CDR2 as SNEGSKA (reference sequence). The CDR3 bases are TGCAGTGCTAAGAGCCAGGACGGGAGCCAAGGCTATGGCTACACCTTC. Its translation: CSAKSQDGSQGYGYTF.

This clonotype showed up just a few times. This chain uses TRBV6-6 with TRBJ1-5, with 7 bases fitting TRBD1. The CDR3 loop spans 14 amino acids. Germline CDR1 MNHNY, CDR2 SVGAGI (reference sequence). V lost 6 bases and J lost 5; bases outside the gene matches: 7. The CDR3 here is CASSHLQGYQPQHF. For the CDR3, the DNA is TGTGCCAGCAGCCACCTACAGGGGTATCAGCCCCAGCATTTT.

This chain joins TRBV6-4 and TRBJ2-3, with a possible D match to TRBD2 (7 bases). This CDR3 is 15 amino acids long. Germline CDR1 MRHNA, CDR2 SNTAGT. V was cut by 6 bases and J by 1 base, with 14 bases left in between. The CDR3 nucleotides are TGTGCCAGCAGCCGGGGGGCGGATGGCACAGATACGCAGTATTTT. It codes for CASSRGADGTDTQYF.

This clonotype was seen a handful of times. The chain recombines TRBV20-1 with TRBJ2-1; 7 positions agree with TRBD1. The J call may not be correct, given that the DNA end is closer to TRBJ2-7. CDR1 is DFQATT and CDR2 is SNEGSKA in the germline V gene (reference sequence). The CDR3 covers 15 residues. The CDR3 is CSARGWRSSYNEQYF. CDR3 DNA: TGCAGTGCCAGGGGGTGGAGATCCTCCTACAATGAGCAGTACTTC.

This clonotype was seen a single time. V and J are TRBV12-3 or TRBV12-4 and TRBJ2-7; possibly TRBD1 for D (6 bases). With 4 bases removed from V and 5 bases from J, the gap between germline ends came to 15 bases. CDR3 length equals 14 residues. CDR3: CASSYRGTIHEQYF. The CDR3 DNA reads TGTGCCAGCAGTTACCGAGGGACAATCCACGAGCAGTACTTC.

With respect to this clonotype: A clone one base away is much larger, so this may be a read error. The rearrangement uses TRBV28 and TRBJ2-5; D possibly corresponds to TRBD2 (6 bases). Judging by the DNA end, TRBJ2-7 fits better; the J call may be wrong. This CDR3 is 14 amino acids long. In germline, CDR1 is MDHEN, CDR2 SYDVKM. The CDR3 protein is CASQPRRGDYEQYF. The CDR3 DNA reads as TGTGCCAGCCAGCCGAGGAGGGGAGACTACGAGCAGTACTTC.

In its sample, this clonotype was seen many times. V usage is TRBV7-6 and J usage is TRBJ2-7; D is unresolved. Germline-derived CDR1 and CDR2 are SGHVS and FNYEAQ. This CDR3 has 14 residues. V lost 8 bases, J lost 3 bases, and 17 bases lay in between. CDR3 nucleotides: TGTGCCAGCTCTCCGGCTCCCAGCTACTACGAGCAGTACTTC. It codes for CASSPAPSYYEQYF. The whole variable domain, filled in from reference TRBV7-6 and TRBJ2-7, reads GAGVSQSPRYKVTKRGQDVALRCDPISGHVSLYWYRQALGQGPEFLTYFNYEAQQDKSGLPNDRFSAERPEGSISTLTIQRTEQRDSAMYRCASSPAPSYYEQYFGPGTRLTVT.

Ten or more counts support this clonotype. The rearrangement links TRBV2 to TRBJ2-1, with 8 bases lining up with TRBD1. V shed 6 bases, J shed 2 bases, and the junction held 9 bases outside the gene matches. This CDR3 has 16 amino acids. Germline V gives CDR1 SNHLY, CDR2 FYNNEI. CDR3 sequence: CASRPGTGPAYNEQFF. CDR3 coding DNA: TGTGCCAGCAGACCCGGGACAGGCCCTGCCTACAATGAGCAGTTCTTC.

There are many counts of this clonotype. This sequence joins TRBV10-3 and TRBJ2-7; the D gene is possibly TRBD1 (6 bases). Germline loops: CDR1 ENHRY, CDR2 SYGVKD. The ends were cut back, 6 bases at V and 3 bases at J, with 9 bases in the middle. The CDR3 runs to 12 residues. CDR3 residues: CAIRDRGYEQYF. Written as DNA, the CDR3 is TGTGCCATCAGGGACAGAGGCTACGAGCAGTACTTC.

The V call is TRBV6-5, the J call TRBJ1-4, with a tentative D call TRBD1 (5 bases). This CDR3 has 16 residues. Germline lookup yields CDR1 MNHEY and CDR2 SVGAGI. The germline V and J ends were trimmed by 1 base and 8 bases, with 17 bases remaining between them. CDR3 region: CASSYYGAGVVEKLFF. CDR3 DNA: TGTGCCAGCAGTTACTATGGGGCCGGGGTAGTCGAAAAACTGTTTTTT.

V and J are TRBV5-1 and TRBJ2-3; 7 bases are shared with TRBD2. The junction had 11 bases not matched to a gene; V was cut back by 0 bases and J by 7 bases. Germline assignment: CDR1 SGHRS and CDR2 YFSETQ. The CDR3 sequence is 16 residues long. The CDR3 sequence is CASSLGETRGFNTQYF. CDR3 nucleotides: TGCGCCAGCAGCTTGGGGGAGACGCGGGGGTTCAATACGCAGTATTTT.

This chain joins TRBV20-1 and TRBJ2-3; tentative D call: TRBD1 (7 bases). The germline gives CDR1 DFQATT, CDR2 SNEGSKA (reference sequence). CDR3 length: 14 residues. Trimming shortened V by 1 base and J by 9 bases, and 17 bases separated the two germline ends. Here the CDR3 reads CSARVPPQGRTQYF. Written as DNA, the CDR3 is TGCAGTGCTAGAGTCCCCCCACAGGGGAGGACGCAGTATTTT.

The V and J genes are TRBV20-1 and TRBJ2-5; 8 bases agree with TRBD1. Germline V lookup: CDR1 DFQATT, CDR2 SNEGSKA (reference sequence). The CDR3 is 13 residues long. V dropped 6 bases and J dropped 5; count of bases not matched to a gene: 8. Here the CDR3 DNA reads TGCAGTGCAGGTCCAGGGGGCGCGGAGACCCAGTACTTC. This translates into CSAGPGGAETQYF.

This rearrangement joins TRBV7-6 to TRBJ2-7; TRBD2 aligns across 14 bases. The J segment lost 2 bases and the V segment lost 3 bases, leaving 3 bases of the junction unmatched. The CDR3 extends over 16 amino acids. Germline values: CDR1 SGHVS, CDR2 FNYEAQ. The CDR3 bases are TGTGCCAGCAGCTTGGGACTAGCGGGGGAGACCTACGAGCAGTACTTC. As protein: CASSLGLAGETYEQYF.

This clonotype was observed a single time. The rearrangement joins TRBV7-2 to TRBJ2-7; possibly TRBD1 for D (5 bases). The CDR3 covers 14 residues. Germline values: CDR1 SGHTA, CDR2 FQGNSA. Trimming shortened V by 1 base and J by 1 base, and 8 bases separated the two germline ends. The CDR3 here is CASSLVRQSYEQYF. The CDR3 DNA follows: TGTGCCAGCAGCTTAGTTCGACAGTCCTACGAGCAGTACTTC. Drawing the rest from reference TRBV7-2 and TRBJ2-7, the complete variable domain is GAGVSQSPSNKVTEKGKDVELRCDPISGHTALYWYRQSLGQGLEFLIYFQGNSAPDKSGLPSDRFSAERTGGSVSTLTIQRTQQEDSAVYLCASSLVRQSYEQYFGPGTRLTVT.

This clonotype was counted a few times. This chain connects TRBV30 to TRBJ2-7; 7 bases are shared with TRBD1. V shed 3 bases, J shed 1 base, and the junction held 9 bases outside the gene matches. Germline V gives CDR1 GTSNPN, CDR2 SVGIG (reference sequence). The CDR3 is 15 amino acids. The DNA of the CDR3 is TGTGCCTGGAGCTCCCGGACAGGTACTTCCTACGAGCAGTACTTC. It is translated as CAWSSRTGTSYEQYF.

This chain uses TRBV11-2 with TRBJ2-5, with a tentative D call TRBD1 (5 bases). This CDR3 region has 18 residues. V was pared by 2 bases and J by 9 bases, with 28 bases between. The germline V gene has CDR1 SGHAT and CDR2 FQNNGV. The CDR3 protein is CASSLFTWGRAHPVAQYF. CDR3 nucleotide sequence: TGTGCCAGCAGCTTATTCACCTGGGGCAGGGCCCATCCGGTTGCCCAGTACTTC. Full variable domain (outside the CDR3, taken from reference TRBV11-2 and TRBJ2-5): EAGVAQSPRYKIIEKRQSVAFWCNPISGHATLYWYQQILGQGPKLLIQFQNNGVVDDSQLPKDRFSAERLKGVDSTLKIQPAKLEDSAVYLCASSLFTWGRAHPVAQYFGPGTRLLVL.

This clonotype came up many times. The CDR3 DNA reads TGTGCCAGCAGTTTGGGATGGGGGAACTATGGCTACACCTTC. This sequence encodes CASSLGWGNYGYTF. J is TRBJ1-2 and V is TRBV28; TRBD1 is a possible D gene (5 bases). Germline V gene sequence: CDR1 MDHEN, CDR2 SYDVKM. The CDR3 extends over 14 amino acids. V was clipped by 3 bases and J by 2 bases, with 10 bases between them.

This clonotype was counted at least ten times. J is TRBJ2-7 and V is TRBV6-2 or TRBV6-3; maybe TRBD1 (6 bases). V shed 6 bases and J shed 7 bases, with 22 bases lying between them. The CDR3 spans 15 residues. The germline gives CDR1 MNHEY, CDR2 SVGEGT. In DNA form, the CDR3 reads TGTGCCAGCAGGGACGGACAGATGGGGGAGTGGGAGCAGTACTTC. Its translation is CASRDGQMGEWEQYF.